This T cell receptor (beta chain) derives from a study of blood T cell repertoires in COVID-19. Overall study context: Sites across the United States, Italy and Spain contributed samples from acute and convalescent COVID-19. PBMCs, B-cell-depleted T cells, or T cells were the source of the cDNA or gDNA that made up the material.

The germline gives CDR1 SGHRS, CDR2 YFSETQ. The CDR3 spans 14 residues. Trimming took 7 bases from V and 0 from J, leaving 10 bases between them. Original methodology: Estimation of nucleated cell counts relied on the amplification of reference gene primers. This table comes from immunoSEQ multiplex PCR, and its TCRdb copy is limited to in-frame clones, with some not included. Clone size and the V and J calls come from that table; the DNA yielded D and trimming. Of tens of thousands of clones listed, 80% are singletons. The rearrangement links TRBV5-1 to TRBJ2-2; possible D gene TRBD1, 6 bases. The TCR originated in an elderly woman with acute or convalescent COVID-19. Sequenced input: peripheral blood. The CDR3 loop is CASGEGANTGELFF. The CDR3, as DNA: TGCGCCAGCGGCGAGGGGGCGAACACCGGGGAGCTGTTTTTT.